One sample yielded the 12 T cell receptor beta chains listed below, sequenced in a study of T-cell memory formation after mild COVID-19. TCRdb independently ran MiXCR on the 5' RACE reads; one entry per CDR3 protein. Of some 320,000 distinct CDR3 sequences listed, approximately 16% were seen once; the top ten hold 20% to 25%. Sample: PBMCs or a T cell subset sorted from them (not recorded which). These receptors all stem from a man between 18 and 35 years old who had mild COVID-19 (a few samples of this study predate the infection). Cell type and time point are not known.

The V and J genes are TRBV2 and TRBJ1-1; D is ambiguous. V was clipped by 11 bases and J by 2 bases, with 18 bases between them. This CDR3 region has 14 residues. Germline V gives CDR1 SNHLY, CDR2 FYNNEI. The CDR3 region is CAGTPADFNTEAFF. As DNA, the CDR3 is TGTGCCGGCACCCCCGCAGACTTCAACACTGAAGCTTTCTTT.

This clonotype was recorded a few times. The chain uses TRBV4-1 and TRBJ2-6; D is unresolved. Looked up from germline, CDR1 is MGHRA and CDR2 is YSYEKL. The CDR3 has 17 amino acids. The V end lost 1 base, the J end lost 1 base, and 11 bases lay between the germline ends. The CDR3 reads CASSQGKARSGANVLTF. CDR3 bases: TGCGCCAGCAGCCAAGGAAAGGCGAGATCTGGGGCCAACGTCCTGACTTTC.

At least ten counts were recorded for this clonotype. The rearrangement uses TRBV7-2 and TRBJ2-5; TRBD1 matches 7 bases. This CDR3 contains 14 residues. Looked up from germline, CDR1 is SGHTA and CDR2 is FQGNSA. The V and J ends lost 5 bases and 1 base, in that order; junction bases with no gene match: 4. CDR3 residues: CASSLGQAQETQYF. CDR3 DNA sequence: TGTGCCAGCAGCCTTGGACAGGCCCAAGAGACCCAGTACTTC. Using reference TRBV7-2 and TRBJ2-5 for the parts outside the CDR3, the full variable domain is GAGVSQSPSNKVTEKGKDVELRCDPISGHTALYWYRQSLGQGLEFLIYFQGNSAPDKSGLPSDRFSAERTGGSVSTLTIQRTQQEDSAVYLCASSLGQAQETQYFGPGTRLLVL.

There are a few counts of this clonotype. CDR3 sequence: CSVTPGGGTEAFF. The CDR3 region has the DNA TGCAGCGTGACCCCCGGAGGCGGCACTGAAGCTTTCTTT. This chain links TRBV29-1 with TRBJ1-1; D not certain. Trimming took 6 bases from V and 4 from J, leaving 15 bases between them. Germline CDR1 SQVTM, CDR2 ANQGSEA. This CDR3 is 13 amino acids long. The whole variable domain, remainder taken from reference TRBV29-1 and TRBJ1-1, is SAVISQKPSRDICQRGTSLTIQCQVDSQVTMMFWYRQQPGQSLTLIATANQGSEATYESGFVIDKFPISRPNLTFSTLTVSNMSPEDSSIYLCSVTPGGGTEAFFGQGTRLTVV.

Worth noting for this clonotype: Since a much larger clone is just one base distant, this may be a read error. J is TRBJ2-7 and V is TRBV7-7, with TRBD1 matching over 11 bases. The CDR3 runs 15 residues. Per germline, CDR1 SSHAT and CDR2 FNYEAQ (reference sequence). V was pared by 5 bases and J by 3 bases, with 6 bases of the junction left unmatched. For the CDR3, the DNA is TGTGCCAGCAGCCCTCGGACAGGGGGCTTCTACGAGCAGTACTTC. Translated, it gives CASSPRTGGFYEQYF.

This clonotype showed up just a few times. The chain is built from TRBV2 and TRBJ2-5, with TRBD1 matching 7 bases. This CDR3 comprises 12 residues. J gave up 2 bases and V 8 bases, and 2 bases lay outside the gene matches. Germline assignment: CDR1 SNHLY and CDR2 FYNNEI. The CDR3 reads CASGQVQETQYF. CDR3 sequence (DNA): TGTGCCAGCGGACAGGTACAAGAGACCCAGTACTTC.

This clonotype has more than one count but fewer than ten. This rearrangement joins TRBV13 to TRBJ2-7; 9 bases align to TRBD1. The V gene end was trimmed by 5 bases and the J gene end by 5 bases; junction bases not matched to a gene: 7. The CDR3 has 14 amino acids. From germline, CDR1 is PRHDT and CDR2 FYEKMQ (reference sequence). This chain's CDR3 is CASSQGQGVNEQYF. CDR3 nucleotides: TGTGCCAGCAGCCAGGGACAGGGAGTTAACGAGCAGTACTTC. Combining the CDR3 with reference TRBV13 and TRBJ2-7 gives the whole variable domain AAGVIQSPRHLIKEKRETATLKCYPIPRHDTVYWYQQGPGQDPQFLISFYEKMQSDKGSIPDRFSAQQFSDYHSELNMSSLELGDSALYFCASSQGQGVNEQYFGPGTRLTVT.

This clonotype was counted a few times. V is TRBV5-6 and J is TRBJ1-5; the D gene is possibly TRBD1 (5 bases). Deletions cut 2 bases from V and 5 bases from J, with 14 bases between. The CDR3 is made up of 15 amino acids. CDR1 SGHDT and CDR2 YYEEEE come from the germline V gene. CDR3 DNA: TGTGCCAGCAGCTTATCCGGGGCCGGGCATCAGCCCCAGCATTTT. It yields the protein CASSLSGAGHQPQHF.

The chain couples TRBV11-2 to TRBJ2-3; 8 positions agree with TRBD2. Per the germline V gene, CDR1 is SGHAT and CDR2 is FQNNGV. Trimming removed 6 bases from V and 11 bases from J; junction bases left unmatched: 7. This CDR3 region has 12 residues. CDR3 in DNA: TGTGCCAGCAGTATCCGGACTAGCATGCAGTATTTT. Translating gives CASSIRTSMQYF.

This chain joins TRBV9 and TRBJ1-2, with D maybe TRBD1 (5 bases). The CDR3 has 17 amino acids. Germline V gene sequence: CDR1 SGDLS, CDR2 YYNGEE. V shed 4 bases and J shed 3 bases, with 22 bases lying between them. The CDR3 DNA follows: TGTGCCAGCAGCCACGTACCAATGGGGACCACTGACTATGGCTACACCTTC. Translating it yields CASSHVPMGTTDYGYTF.

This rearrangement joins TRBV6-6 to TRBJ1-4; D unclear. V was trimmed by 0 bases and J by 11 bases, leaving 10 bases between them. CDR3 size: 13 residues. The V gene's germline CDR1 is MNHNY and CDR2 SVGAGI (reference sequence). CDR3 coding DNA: TGTGCCAGCAGTTACTCGATTCGGGATAAACTGTTTTTT. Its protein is CASSYSIRDKLFF.

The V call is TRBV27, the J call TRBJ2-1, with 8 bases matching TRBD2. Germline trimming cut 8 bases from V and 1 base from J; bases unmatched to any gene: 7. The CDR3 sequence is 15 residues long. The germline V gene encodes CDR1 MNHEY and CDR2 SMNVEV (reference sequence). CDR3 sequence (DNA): TGTGCCAGCCGGTGGGAGCGGGGGTCCTACAATGAGCAGTTCTTC. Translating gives CASRWERGSYNEQFF.